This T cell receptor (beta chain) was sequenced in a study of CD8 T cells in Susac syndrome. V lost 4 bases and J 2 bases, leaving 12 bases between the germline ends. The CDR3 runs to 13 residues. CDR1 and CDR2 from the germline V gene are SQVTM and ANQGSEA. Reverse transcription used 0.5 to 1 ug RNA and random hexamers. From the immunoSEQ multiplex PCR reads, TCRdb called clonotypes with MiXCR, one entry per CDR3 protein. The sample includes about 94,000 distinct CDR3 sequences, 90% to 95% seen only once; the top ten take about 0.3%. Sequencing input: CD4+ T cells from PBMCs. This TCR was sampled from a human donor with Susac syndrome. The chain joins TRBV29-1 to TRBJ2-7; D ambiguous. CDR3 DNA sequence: TGCAGCGTTGTAGTGAAGCAGACCTACGAGCAGTACTTC. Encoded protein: CSVVVKQTYEQYF.